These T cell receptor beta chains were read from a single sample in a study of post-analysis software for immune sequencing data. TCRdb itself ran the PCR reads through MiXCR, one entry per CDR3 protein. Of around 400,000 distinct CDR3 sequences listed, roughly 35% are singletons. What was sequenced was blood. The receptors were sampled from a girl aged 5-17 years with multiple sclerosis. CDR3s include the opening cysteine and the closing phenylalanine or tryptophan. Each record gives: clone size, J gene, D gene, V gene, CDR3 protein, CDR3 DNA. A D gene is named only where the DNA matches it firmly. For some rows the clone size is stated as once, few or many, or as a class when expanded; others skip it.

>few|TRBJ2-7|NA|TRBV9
CASSVGATLWDYEQYF
TGTGCCAGCAGCGTAGGGGCGACCCTGTGGGATTACGAGCAGTACTTC
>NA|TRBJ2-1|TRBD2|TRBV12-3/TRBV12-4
CASSRTSGGPSYNEQFF
TGTGCCAGCAGCCGGACTAGCGGGGGCCCCTCCTACAATGAGCAGTTCTTC
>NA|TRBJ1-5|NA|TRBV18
CASSPSRGDQPRHF
TGTGCCAGCTCACCATCCAGGGGAGATCAGCCCCGGCATTTT
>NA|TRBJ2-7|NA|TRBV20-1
CSARVRGGNYEQYF
TGCAGTGCTAGAGTTCGTGGGGGGAACTACGAGCAGTACTTC
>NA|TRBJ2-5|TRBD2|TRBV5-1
CASSSTPGTSGSQETQYF
TGCGCCAGCAGCTCTACTCCCGGGACTAGCGGGAGCCAAGAGACCCAGTACTTC
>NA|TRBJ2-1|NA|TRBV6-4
CASSARTGSSYNEQFF
TGTGCCAGCAGTGCGCGTACAGGGAGCTCCTACAATGAGCAGTTCTTC
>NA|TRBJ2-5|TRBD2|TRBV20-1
CSTRDWSSGIETQYF
TGCAGTACTAGAGATTGGTCTAGCGGGATAGAGACCCAGTACTTC
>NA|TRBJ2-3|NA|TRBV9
CASSATGYKSDTQYF
TGTGCCAGCAGCGCGACGGGCTACAAGTCAGATACGCAGTATTTT
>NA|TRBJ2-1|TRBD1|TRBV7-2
CASTNSGTGRDEQFF
TGTGCCAGCACCAATTCCGGGACAGGGAGGGATGAGCAGTTCTTC
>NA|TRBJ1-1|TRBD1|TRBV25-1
CASSEWYKDRDTEAFF
TGTGCCAGCAGTGAATGGTACAAGGACAGGGACACTGAAGCTTTCTTT
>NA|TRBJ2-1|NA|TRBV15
CATSRGRDNEQFF
TGTGCCACCAGCAGAGGCCGAGACAATGAGCAGTTCTTC